The sequence of this T cell receptor beta chain was determined in a study of blood T cells in healthy people across ages. Study-wide points: It was held that diversity estimates obtained from one million T cells represented underestimates. Diversity of TCR beta correlated strongly with naive T cell percentage.

CDR1 and CDR2 (germline): DFQATT, SNEGSKA (reference sequence). V lost 6 bases to trimming and J lost 0 bases, with 12 bases between them. CDR3 size: 13 residues. In terms of origin and age, donors were healthy Caucasian individuals from Russia aged roughly 6 to 95. Notes on this clonotype: Its antigen remains unknown.

Primers used in a second PCR of about 7 to 12 cycles were a sample-barcoded 5' primer and a J-beta primer mix. Each cDNA molecule carried a tag from a template-switch adaptor that contained 12 random nucleotides. TCRdb recomputed calls from the 5' RACE reads with MiXCR, one row per CDR3 protein. The sample yields 1.5 million to 2 million distinct CDR3 sequences, roughly two fifths seen once. The J gene is TRBJ2-7, the V gene TRBV20-1; D not resolved. The TCR comes from a human donor in good health. The sequencing input was blood. The CDR3 spells CSAQSWTSYEQYF. DNA of the CDR3: TGCAGTGCCCAGTCTTGGACCTCCTACGAGCAGTACTTC.